This TCR beta chain was sequenced in a study of siplizumab effects on memory and regulatory T cells. Whole-study findings and limits: Naive T cells looked more diverse than memory cells and looked like major alloresponse contributors.

Notes on this clone: Its antigen is unknown.

The table came from immunoSEQ multiplex PCR; TCRdb's copy has only in-frame clones and leaves some out. The sample lists 100,000 to 120,000 clones, roughly 91% occurring once. Between the trimmed V and J ends, which lost 0 bases and 10 bases, there was a span of 10 bases. The germline gives CDR1 SGHDN, CDR2 FVKESK. This CDR3 is built from 13 residues. The sequencing input was CD4+ T cells sorted from blood. This clonotype was obtained from a human donor in good health. The chain joins TRBV14 to TRBJ2-1, with unresolved D. The CDR3 nucleotides are TGTGCCAGCAGCCAAGATAGGGTGGGAGAGCAGTTCTTC. This sequence encodes CASSQDRVGEQFF.